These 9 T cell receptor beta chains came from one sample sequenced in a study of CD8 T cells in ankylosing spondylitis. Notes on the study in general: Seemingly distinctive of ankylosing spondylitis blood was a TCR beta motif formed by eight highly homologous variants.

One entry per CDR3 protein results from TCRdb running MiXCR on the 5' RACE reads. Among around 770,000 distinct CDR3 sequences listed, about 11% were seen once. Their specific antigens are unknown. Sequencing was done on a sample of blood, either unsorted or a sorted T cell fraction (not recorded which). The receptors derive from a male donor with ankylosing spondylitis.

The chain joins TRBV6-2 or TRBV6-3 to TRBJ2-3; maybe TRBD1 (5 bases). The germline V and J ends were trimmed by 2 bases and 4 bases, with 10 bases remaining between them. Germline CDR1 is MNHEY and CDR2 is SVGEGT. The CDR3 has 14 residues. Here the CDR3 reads CASSYPRVPDTQYF. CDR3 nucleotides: TGTGCCAGCAGTTACCCCAGGGTCCCAGATACGCAGTATTTT.

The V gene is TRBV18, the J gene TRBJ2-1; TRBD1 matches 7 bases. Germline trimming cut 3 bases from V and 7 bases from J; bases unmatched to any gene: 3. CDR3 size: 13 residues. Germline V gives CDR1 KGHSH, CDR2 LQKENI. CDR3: CASSPMTGNEQFF. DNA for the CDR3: TGTGCCAGCTCACCCATGACAGGGAATGAGCAGTTCTTC.

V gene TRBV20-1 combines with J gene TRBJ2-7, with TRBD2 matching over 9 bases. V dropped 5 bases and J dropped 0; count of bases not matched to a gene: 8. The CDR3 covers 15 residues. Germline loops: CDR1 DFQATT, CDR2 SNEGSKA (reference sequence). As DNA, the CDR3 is TGCAGTGCTCCCCGACTAGCGGAGGGCTCCTACGAGCAGTACTTC. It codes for CSAPRLAEGSYEQYF.

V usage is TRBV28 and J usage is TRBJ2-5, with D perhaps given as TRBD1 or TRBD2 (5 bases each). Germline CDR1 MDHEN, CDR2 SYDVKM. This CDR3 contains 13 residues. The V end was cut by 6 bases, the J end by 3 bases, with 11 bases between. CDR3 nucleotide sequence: TGTGCCAGCAGAGAGGGACGGGAAGAGACCCAGTACTTC. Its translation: CASREGREETQYF.

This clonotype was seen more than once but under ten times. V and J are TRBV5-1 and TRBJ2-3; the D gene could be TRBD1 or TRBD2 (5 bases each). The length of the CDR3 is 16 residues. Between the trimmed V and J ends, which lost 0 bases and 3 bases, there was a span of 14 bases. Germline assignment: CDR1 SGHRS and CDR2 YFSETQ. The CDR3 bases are TGCGCCAGCAGCTTGGGACCGGGACGGACAACAGATACGCAGTATTTT. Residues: CASSLGPGRTTDTQYF.

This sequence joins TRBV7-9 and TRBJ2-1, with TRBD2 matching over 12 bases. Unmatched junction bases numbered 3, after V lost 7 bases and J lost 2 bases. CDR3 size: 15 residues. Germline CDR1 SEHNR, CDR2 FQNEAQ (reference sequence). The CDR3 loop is CASTPSGRAYNEQFF. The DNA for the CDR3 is TGTGCCAGCACCCCTAGCGGGAGGGCCTACAATGAGCAGTTCTTC.

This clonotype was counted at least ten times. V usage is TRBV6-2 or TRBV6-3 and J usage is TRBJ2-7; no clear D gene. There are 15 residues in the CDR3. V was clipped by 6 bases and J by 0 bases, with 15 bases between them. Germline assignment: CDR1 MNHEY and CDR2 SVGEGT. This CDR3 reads CASSHFRVPSYEQYF. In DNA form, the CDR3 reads TGTGCCAGCAGCCACTTCCGGGTTCCCTCCTACGAGCAGTACTTC.

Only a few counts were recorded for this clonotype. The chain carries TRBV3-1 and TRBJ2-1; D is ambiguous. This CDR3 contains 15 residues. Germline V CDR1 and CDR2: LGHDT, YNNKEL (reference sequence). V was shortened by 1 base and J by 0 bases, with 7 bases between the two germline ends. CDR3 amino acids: CASSQAKSSYNEQFF. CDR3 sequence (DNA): TGTGCCAGCAGCCAAGCGAAAAGCTCCTACAATGAGCAGTTCTTC.

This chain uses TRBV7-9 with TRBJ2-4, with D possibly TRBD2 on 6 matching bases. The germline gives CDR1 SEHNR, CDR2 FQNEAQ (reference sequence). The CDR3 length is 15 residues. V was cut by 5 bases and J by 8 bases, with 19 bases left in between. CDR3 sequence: CASSPDWERADIQYF. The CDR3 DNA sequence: TGTGCCAGCAGCCCAGATTGGGAGCGGGCGGACATTCAGTACTTC.